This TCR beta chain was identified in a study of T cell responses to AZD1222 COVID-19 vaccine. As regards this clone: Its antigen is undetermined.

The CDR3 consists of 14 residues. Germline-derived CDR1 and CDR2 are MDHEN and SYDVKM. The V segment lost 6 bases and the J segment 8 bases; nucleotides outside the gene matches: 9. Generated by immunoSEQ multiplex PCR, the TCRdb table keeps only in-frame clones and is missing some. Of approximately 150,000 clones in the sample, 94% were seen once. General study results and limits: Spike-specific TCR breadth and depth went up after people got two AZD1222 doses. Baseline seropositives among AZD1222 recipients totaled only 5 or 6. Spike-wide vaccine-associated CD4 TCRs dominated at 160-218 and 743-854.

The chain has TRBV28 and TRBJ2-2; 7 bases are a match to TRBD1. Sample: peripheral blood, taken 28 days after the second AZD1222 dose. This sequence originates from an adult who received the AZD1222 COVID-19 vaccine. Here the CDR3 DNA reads TGTGCCAGCAGGTTAAGACAGGGTCGTGGGGAGCTGTTTTTT. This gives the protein CASRLRQGRGELFF.